A single sample is the source of the 18 T cell receptor beta chains below, sequenced in a study of T cell repertoires and HLA-DP antigens. Antigens of these TCRs are unknown. Measured with immunoSEQ multiplex PCR; TCRdb has only the in-frame clones, and not every one. The repertoire holds approximately 89,000 clones, with around nine tenths as singletons. Source material: CD4+ T cells from PBMCs. The receptors stem from a man between 50 and 59 years old in good health and CMV-seronegative.

The rearrangement links TRBV27 to TRBJ2-3; 7 bases align to TRBD2. Germline V gene sequence: CDR1 MNHEY, CDR2 SMNVEV (reference sequence). This CDR3 has 14 amino acids. The V and J ends lost 6 bases and 7 bases, in that order; junction bases with no gene match: 10. This CDR3 is CASSPPAGRYTQYF. The CDR3, as DNA: TGTGCCAGCAGCCCGCCAGCGGGGCGTTATACGCAGTATTTT.

The rearrangement joins TRBV19 to TRBJ2-5; D may be TRBD1 (5 bases). In germline, CDR1 is LNHDA, CDR2 SQIVND (reference sequence). This CDR3 contains 15 residues. The ends were cut back, 1 base at V and 1 base at J, with 10 bases in the middle. CDR3 DNA: TGTGCCAGTAGTATAGGGGGCCTAGGCCAAGAGACCCAGTACTTC. Protein: CASSIGGLGQETQYF.

The genes are TRBV2 and TRBJ2-3; unclear D gene. The CDR3 is 14 residues long. Trimming removed 5 bases from V and 0 bases from J, with 9 bases in between. Germline-derived CDR1 and CDR2 are SNHLY and FYNNEI. The CDR3 loop reads CASSWSTSTDTQYF. The DNA of the CDR3 is TGTGCCAGCAGTTGGTCTACTAGCACAGATACGCAGTATTTT.

The V call is TRBV6-6, the J call TRBJ2-5, with no clear D. Between the trimmed V and J ends, which lost 0 bases and 0 bases, there was a span of 5 bases. The length of the CDR3 is 14 residues. The germline V gene has CDR1 MNHNY and CDR2 SVGAGI (reference sequence). The CDR3 DNA sequence: TGTGCCAGCAGTTACTCGGGGAACCAAGAGACCCAGTACTTC. This encodes CASSYSGNQETQYF.

The V call is TRBV10-3, the J call TRBJ2-7, with 9 bases fitting TRBD1. The germline V gene has CDR1 ENHRY and CDR2 SYGVKD. The CDR3 totals 16 residues. With 0 bases clipped from V and 2 bases from J, the junction kept 5 bases outside the gene matches. CDR3 sequence (DNA): TGTGCCATCAGTGAGTCGAGGGGGACAGGGACCTACGAGCAGTACTTC. Its protein is CAISESRGTGTYEQYF.

This chain links TRBV11-1 with TRBJ2-1, with a possible D match to TRBD2 (6 bases). This CDR3 has 15 residues. Trimming left V 0 bases short and J 1 base short, with 7 bases between. Germline loops: CDR1 SGHAT, CDR2 FQDESV (reference sequence). The CDR3 region has the DNA TGTGCCAGCAGCTTAGCGCGGGGTTCCTACAATGAGCAGTTCTTC. Its protein is CASSLARGSYNEQFF. Full variable domain (rest looked up from reference TRBV11-1 and TRBJ2-1): EAEVAQSPRYKITEKSQAVAFWCDPISGHATLYWYRQILGQGPELLVQFQDESVVDDSQLPKDRFSAERLKGVDSTLKIQPAELGDSAMYLCASSLARGSYNEQFFGPGTRLTVL.

This chain connects TRBV6-6 to TRBJ2-3, with TRBD2 matching over 10 bases. This CDR3 is built from 15 residues. V trimming: 7 bases; J trimming: 1 base; junction bases outside the gene matches: 5. Germline lookup yields CDR1 MNHNY and CDR2 SVGAGI (reference sequence). CDR3 residues: CASTPSGRGTDTQYF. Written as DNA, the CDR3 is TGTGCCAGCACTCCGAGCGGGAGGGGCACAGATACGCAGTATTTT.

The rearrangement uses TRBV7-2 and TRBJ2-7; tentatively, D is TRBD2 (6 bases). V lost 1 base to trimming and J lost 2 bases, with 6 bases between them. There are 13 residues in the CDR3. Germline CDR1 SGHTA, CDR2 FQGNSA. The chain's CDR3 is CASSLGRAYEQYF. The CDR3 DNA sequence: TGTGCCAGCAGCTTAGGGAGGGCCTACGAGCAGTACTTC. Combining the CDR3 with reference TRBV7-2 and TRBJ2-7 gives the whole variable domain GAGVSQSPSNKVTEKGKDVELRCDPISGHTALYWYRQSLGQGLEFLIYFQGNSAPDKSGLPSDRFSAERTGGSVSTLTIQRTQQEDSAVYLCASSLGRAYEQYFGPGTRLTVT.

V is TRBV18 and J is TRBJ2-3; TRBD2 matches at 12 bases. V was pared by 3 bases and J by 1 base, with 8 bases of the junction left unmatched. The CDR3 consists of 18 residues. Germline V gene data show CDR1 as KGHSH and CDR2 as LQKENI. The CDR3 loop reads CASSPRRTSGEGTDTQYF. In nucleotides, the CDR3 is TGTGCCAGCTCACCGCGTAGGACTAGCGGGGAGGGCACAGATACGCAGTATTTT.

This chain joins TRBV27 and TRBJ2-2; D uncertain. Germline CDR1 is MNHEY and CDR2 is SMNVEV (reference sequence). V was clipped by 3 bases and J by 4 bases, with 12 bases between them. The CDR3 spans 15 residues. CDR3 bases: TGTGCCAGCAGTTTTTGGCCGGCTGGCACCGGGGAGCTGTTTTTT. Translated, it gives CASSFWPAGTGELFF.

The rearrangement joins TRBV5-4 to TRBJ2-3; possible D gene TRBD1, 8 bases. The CDR3 length is 18 residues. Trimming took off 0 bases at V and 2 bases at J, with 19 bases between the two ends. Germline lookup yields CDR1 SGHNT and CDR2 YYREEE (reference sequence). This CDR3 reads CASSLGANRGGATDTQYF. CDR3 nucleotides: TGTGCCAGCAGCTTGGGTGCCAACAGGGGGGGGGCCACAGATACGCAGTATTTT.

Concerning this clone itself: An end of the junction does not agree with germline; a read error may underlie this. The chain employs TRBV14 and TRBJ2-2; D remains unclear. Germline-derived CDR1 and CDR2 are SGHDN and FVKESK. The CDR3 is 14 residues long. The CDR3: CASNQNAGTGELFF. CDR3 DNA: TGTGCCAGCAACCAAAATGCAGGAACCGGGGAGCTGTTTTTT.

The chain recombines TRBV5-4 with TRBJ2-2, with TRBD2 matching over 14 bases. The CDR3 length is 17 residues. Unmatched junction bases numbered 6, after V lost 2 bases and J lost 6 bases. In germline, CDR1 is SGHNT, CDR2 YYREEE (reference sequence). This CDR3 reads CASSLGLAGGIAGELFF. DNA of the CDR3: TGTGCCAGCAGCTTAGGACTAGCGGGGGGAATTGCCGGGGAGCTGTTTTTT. The full variable domain, completed using reference TRBV5-4 and TRBJ2-2, is ETGVTQSPTHLIKTRGQQVTLRCSSQSGHNTVSWYQQALGQGPQFIFQYYREEENGRGNFPPRFSGLQFPNYSSELNVNALELDDSALYLCASSLGLAGGIAGELFFGEGSRLTVL.

V and J are TRBV5-4 and TRBJ1-1; the D is unclear. The CDR3 is made up of 14 amino acids. Trimming cost V 2 bases and J 0 bases, with 8 bases left between them. The V gene's germline CDR1 is SGHNT and CDR2 YYREEE (reference sequence). CDR3 bases: TGTGCCAGCAGCTTTGGGCAAATGAACACTGAAGCTTTCTTT. Its protein product is CASSFGQMNTEAFF.

The chain has TRBV19 and TRBJ1-3; D perhaps matches TRBD1 (5 bases). The CDR3 spans 14 residues. V lost 9 bases and J 2 bases, leaving 14 bases between the germline ends. Germline CDR1 reads LNHDA; CDR2 reads SQIVND (reference sequence). For the CDR3, the DNA is TGTGCCAGCACCCGCACAGGAACTGGAAACACCATATATTTT. Translation: CASTRTGTGNTIYF.

The rearrangement uses TRBV18 and TRBJ1-2; D possibly corresponds to TRBD1 (6 bases). Germline V CDR1 and CDR2: KGHSH, LQKENI. The CDR3 contains 16 residues. V was cut by 0 bases and J by 4 bases, with 15 bases left in between. CDR3 coding DNA: TGTGCCAGCTCACCACCGGGCAGCGAAGGGGGCTATGGCTACACCTTC. It is translated as CASSPPGSEGGYGYTF. The complete variable domain, with remaining parts taken from reference TRBV18 and TRBJ1-2, reads NAGVMQNPRHLVRRRGQEARLRCSPMKGHSHVYWYRQLPEEGLKFMVYLQKENIIDESGMPKERFSAEFPKEGPSILRIQQVVRGDSAAYFCASSPPGSEGGYGYTFGSGTRLTVV.

The V call is TRBV7-8, the J call TRBJ2-3; 10 nucleotides line up with TRBD2. V dropped 1 base and J dropped 4; count of bases not matched to a gene: 5. Germline-derived CDR1 and CDR2 are SGHVS and FQNEAQ. The CDR3 spans 16 residues. CDR3 residues: CASSLGASGSADTQYF. The CDR3 region has the DNA TGTGCCAGCAGCTTAGGGGCTAGCGGGAGCGCAGATACGCAGTATTTT.

V gene TRBV7-2 combines with J gene TRBJ2-5; D not certain. V dropped 3 bases and J dropped 2 bases, with 1 base sitting between them. In germline, CDR1 is SGHTA, CDR2 FQGNSA. CDR3 size: 11 residues. The CDR3 reads CASSFQETQYF. The CDR3 DNA is TGTGCCAGCAGCTTTCAAGAGACCCAGTACTTC.